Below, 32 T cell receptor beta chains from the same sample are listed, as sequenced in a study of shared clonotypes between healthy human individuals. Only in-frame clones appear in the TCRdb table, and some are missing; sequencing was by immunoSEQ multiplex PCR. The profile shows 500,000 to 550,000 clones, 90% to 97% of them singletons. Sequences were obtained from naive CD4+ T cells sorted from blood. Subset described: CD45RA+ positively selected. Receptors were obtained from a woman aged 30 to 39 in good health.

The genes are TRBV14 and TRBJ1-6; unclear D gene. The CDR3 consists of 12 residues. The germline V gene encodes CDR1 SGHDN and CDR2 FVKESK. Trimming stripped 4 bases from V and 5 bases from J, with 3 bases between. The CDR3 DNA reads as TGTGCCAGCAGCCGACATAATTCACCCCTCCACTTT. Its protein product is CASSRHNSPLHF.

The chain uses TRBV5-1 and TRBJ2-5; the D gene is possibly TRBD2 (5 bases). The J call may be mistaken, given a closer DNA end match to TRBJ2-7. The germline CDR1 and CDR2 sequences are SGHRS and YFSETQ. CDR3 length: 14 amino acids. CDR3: CASTNYRGTYEQYF. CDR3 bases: TGCGCCAGCACCAACTACCGGGGAACCTACGAGCAGTACTTC.

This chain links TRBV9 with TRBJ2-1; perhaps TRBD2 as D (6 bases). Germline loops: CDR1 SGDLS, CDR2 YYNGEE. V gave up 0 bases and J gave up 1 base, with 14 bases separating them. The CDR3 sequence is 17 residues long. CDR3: CASSVGIDGRSYNEQFF. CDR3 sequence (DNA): TGTGCCAGCAGCGTAGGAATCGACGGGAGATCCTACAATGAGCAGTTCTTC.

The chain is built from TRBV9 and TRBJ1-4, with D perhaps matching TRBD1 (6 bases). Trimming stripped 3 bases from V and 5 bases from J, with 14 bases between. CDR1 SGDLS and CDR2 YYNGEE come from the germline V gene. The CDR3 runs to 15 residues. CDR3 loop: CASSEEGVGNEKLFF. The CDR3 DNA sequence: TGTGCCAGCAGCGAAGAGGGGGTTGGGAATGAAAAACTGTTTTTT.

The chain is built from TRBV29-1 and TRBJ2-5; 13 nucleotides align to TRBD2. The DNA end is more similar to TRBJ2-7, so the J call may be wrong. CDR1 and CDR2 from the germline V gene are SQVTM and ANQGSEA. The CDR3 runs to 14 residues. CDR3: CSARTSGRFYEQYF. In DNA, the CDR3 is TGCAGCGCAAGGACTAGCGGGAGATTCTACGAGCAGTACTTC.

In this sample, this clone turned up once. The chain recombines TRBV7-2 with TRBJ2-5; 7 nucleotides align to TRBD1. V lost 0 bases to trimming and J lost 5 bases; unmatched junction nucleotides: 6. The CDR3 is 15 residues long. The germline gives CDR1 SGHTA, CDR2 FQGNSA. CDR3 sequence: CASSLAKGARETQYF. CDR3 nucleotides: TGTGCCAGCAGCTTAGCGAAGGGGGCCAGGGAGACCCAGTACTTC.

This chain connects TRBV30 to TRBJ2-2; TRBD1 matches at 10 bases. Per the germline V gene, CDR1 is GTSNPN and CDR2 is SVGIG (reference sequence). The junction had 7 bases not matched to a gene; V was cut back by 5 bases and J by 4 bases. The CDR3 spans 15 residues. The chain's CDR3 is CAWGRGQGFTGELFF. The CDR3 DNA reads TGTGCCTGGGGGCGGGGACAGGGGTTCACCGGGGAGCTGTTTTTT.

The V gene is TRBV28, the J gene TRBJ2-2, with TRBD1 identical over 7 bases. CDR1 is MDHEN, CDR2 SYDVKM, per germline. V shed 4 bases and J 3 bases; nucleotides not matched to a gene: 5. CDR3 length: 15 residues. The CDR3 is CASSSTGLYTGELFF. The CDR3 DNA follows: TGTGCCAGCAGTTCGACAGGGTTATACACCGGGGAGCTGTTTTTT.

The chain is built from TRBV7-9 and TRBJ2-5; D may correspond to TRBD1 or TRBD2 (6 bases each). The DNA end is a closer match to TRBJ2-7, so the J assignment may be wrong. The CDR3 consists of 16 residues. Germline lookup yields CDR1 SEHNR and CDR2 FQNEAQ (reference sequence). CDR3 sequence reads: CASSTDLGGSSYEQYF. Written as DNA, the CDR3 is TGTGCCAGCAGCACCGACCTGGGGGGCAGCTCCTACGAGCAGTACTTC.

The DNA for the CDR3 is TGTGCCAGCAGCCTACGGACTAGCGGCACAGATACGCAGTATTTT. The encoded protein is CASSLRTSGTDTQYF. This chain connects TRBV5-8 to TRBJ2-3; 9 bases line up with TRBD2. Germline assignment: CDR1 SGHTS and CDR2 YDEGEE. Germline trimming cut 4 bases from V and 1 base from J; bases unmatched to any gene: 4. The length of the CDR3 is 15 residues.

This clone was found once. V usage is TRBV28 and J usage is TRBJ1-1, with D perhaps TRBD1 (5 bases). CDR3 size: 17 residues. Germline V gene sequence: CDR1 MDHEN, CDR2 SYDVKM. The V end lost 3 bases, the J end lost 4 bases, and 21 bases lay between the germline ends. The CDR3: CASSLAGEAYWGTEAFF. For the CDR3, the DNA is TGTGCCAGCAGTTTGGCGGGGGAAGCGTATTGGGGCACTGAAGCTTTCTTT.

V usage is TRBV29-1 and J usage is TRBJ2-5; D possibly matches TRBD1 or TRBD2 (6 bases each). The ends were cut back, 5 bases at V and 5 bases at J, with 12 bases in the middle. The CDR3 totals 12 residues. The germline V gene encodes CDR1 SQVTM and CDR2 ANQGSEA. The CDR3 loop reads CSVIGGEETQYF. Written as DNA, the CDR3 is TGCAGCGTTATCGGGGGCGAGGAGACCCAGTACTTC.

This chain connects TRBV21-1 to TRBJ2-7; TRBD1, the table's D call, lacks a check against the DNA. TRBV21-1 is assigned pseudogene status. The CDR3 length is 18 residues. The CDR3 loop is CASSKNCARDNGTYEQYF. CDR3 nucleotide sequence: TGTGCCAGCAGCAAGAACTGCGCCCGGGACAACGGAACCTACGAGCAGTACTTC.

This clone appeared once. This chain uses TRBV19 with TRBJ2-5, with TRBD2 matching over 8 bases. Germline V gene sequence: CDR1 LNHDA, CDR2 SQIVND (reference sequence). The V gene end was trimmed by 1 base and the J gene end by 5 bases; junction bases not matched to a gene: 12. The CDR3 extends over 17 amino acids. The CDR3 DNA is TGTGCCAGTAGTATAGCGGGGGGGCCCCGTAGTCGGGAGACCCAGTACTTC. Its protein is CASSIAGGPRSRETQYF.

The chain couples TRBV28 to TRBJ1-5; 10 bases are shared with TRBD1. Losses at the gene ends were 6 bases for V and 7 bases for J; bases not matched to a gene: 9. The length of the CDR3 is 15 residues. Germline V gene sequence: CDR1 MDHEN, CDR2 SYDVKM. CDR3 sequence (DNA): TGTGCCAGCAGCGTTGGGGACAGGGGTGGCCAGCCCCAGCATTTT. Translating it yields CASSVGDRGGQPQHF.

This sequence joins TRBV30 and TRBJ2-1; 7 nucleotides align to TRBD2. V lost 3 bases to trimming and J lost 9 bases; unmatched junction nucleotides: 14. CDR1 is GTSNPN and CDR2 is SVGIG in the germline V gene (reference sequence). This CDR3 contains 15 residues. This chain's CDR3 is CAWSPSAGVGGEQFF. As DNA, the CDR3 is TGTGCCTGGAGCCCCTCCGCGGGAGTGGGTGGTGAGCAGTTCTTC.

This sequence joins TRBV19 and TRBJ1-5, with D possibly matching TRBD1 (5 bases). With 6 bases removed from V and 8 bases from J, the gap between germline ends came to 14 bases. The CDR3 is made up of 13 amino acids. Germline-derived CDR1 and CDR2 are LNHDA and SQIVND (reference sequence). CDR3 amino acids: CASSSQVHKPQHF. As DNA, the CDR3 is TGTGCCAGTAGCTCACAGGTACATAAGCCCCAGCATTTT.

The CDR3: CASSAAASWGQINEKLFF. The CDR3 DNA is TGTGCCAGCAGTGCGGCCGCTTCCTGGGGACAGATAAACGAAAAACTGTTTTTT. The chain couples TRBV28 to TRBJ1-4; 7 bases map to TRBD1. From germline, CDR1 is MDHEN and CDR2 SYDVKM. The CDR3 has 18 residues. V lost 5 bases to trimming and J lost 8 bases; unmatched junction nucleotides: 20.

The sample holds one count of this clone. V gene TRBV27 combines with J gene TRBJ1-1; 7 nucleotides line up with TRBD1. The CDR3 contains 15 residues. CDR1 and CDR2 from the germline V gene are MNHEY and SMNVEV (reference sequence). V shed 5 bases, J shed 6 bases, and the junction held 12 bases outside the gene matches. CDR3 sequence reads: CASSQYRGLVAEAFF. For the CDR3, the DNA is TGTGCCAGCAGTCAATACAGGGGCCTCGTAGCTGAAGCTTTCTTT.

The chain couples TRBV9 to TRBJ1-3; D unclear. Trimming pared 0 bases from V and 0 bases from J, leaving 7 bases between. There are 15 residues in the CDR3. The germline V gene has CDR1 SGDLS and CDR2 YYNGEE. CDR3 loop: CASSVEAVSGNTIYF. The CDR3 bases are TGTGCCAGCAGCGTAGAGGCCGTCTCTGGAAACACCATATATTTT.

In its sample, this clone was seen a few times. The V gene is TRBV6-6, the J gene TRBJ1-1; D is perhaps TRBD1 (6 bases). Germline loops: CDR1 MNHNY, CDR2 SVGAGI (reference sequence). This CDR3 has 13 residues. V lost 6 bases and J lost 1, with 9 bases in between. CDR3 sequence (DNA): TGTGCCAGCAGCCGACAGGAGAACACTGAAGCTTTCTTT. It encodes CASSRQENTEAFF.

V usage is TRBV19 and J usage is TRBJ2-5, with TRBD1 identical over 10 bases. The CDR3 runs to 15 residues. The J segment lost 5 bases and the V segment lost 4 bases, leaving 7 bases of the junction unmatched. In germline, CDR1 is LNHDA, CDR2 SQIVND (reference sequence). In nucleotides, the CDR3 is TGTGCCAGTAGTACAGACAGGGGGCCGGGGGAGACCCAGTACTTC. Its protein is CASSTDRGPGETQYF.

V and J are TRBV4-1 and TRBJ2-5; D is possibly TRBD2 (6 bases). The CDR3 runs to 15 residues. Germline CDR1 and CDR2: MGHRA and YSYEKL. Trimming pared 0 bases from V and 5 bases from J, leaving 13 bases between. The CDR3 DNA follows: TGCGCCAGCAGCCAAGAACTAGCCCCTGGGGAGACCCAGTACTTC. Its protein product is CASSQELAPGETQYF.

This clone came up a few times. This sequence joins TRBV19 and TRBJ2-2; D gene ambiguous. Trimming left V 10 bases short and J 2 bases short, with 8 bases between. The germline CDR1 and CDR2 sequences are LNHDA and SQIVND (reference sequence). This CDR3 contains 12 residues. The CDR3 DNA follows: TGTGCCACCGAGGCCAACACCGGGGAGCTGTTTTTT. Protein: CATEANTGELFF.

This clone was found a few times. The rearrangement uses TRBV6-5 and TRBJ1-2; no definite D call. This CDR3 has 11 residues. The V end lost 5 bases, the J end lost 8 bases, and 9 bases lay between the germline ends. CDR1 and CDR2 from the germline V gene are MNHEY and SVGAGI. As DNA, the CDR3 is TGTGCCAGCAGTACCCCTGGAGGCTACACCTTC. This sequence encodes CASSTPGGYTF.

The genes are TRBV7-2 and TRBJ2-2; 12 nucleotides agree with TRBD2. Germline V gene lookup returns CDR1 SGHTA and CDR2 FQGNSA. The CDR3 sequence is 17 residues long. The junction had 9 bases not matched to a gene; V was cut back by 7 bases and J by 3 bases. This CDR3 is CASKLAGGRGDTGELFF. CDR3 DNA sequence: TGTGCCAGCAAGCTAGCGGGAGGGCGGGGGGACACCGGGGAGCTGTTTTTT.

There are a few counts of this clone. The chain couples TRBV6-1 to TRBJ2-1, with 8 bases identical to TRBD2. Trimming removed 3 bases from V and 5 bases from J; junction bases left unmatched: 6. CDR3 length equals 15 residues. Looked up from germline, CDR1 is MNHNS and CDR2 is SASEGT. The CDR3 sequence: CASSEIISGDNEQFF. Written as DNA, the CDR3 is TGTGCCAGCAGTGAGATAATTAGCGGGGACAATGAGCAGTTCTTC.

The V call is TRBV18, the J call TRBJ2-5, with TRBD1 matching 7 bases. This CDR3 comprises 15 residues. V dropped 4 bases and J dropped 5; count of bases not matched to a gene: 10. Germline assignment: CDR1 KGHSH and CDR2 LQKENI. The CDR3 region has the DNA TGTGCCAGCTCACGAATACCGACAGGGATGGAGACCCAGTACTTC. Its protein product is CASSRIPTGMETQYF. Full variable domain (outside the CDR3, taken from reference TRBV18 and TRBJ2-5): NAGVMQNPRHLVRRRGQEARLRCSPMKGHSHVYWYRQLPEEGLKFMVYLQKENIIDESGMPKERFSAEFPKEGPSILRIQQVVRGDSAAYFCASSRIPTGMETQYFGPGTRLLVL.

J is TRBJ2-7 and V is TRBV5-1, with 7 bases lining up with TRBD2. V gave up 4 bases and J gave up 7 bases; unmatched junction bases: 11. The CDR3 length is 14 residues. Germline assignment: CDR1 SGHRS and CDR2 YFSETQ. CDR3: CASSRLALNKEQYF. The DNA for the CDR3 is TGCGCCAGCAGCCGACTAGCTTTAAATAAAGAGCAGTACTTC.

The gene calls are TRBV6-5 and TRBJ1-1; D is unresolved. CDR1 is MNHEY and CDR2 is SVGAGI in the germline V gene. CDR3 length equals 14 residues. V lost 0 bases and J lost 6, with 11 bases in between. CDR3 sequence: CASSYSGPVAEAFF. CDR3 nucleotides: TGTGCCAGCAGTTACTCTGGACCCGTCGCTGAAGCTTTCTTT.

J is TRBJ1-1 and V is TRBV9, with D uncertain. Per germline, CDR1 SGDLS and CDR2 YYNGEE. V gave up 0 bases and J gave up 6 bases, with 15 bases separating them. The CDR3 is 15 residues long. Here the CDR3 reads CASSVGFIFPAEAFF. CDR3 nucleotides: TGTGCCAGCAGCGTAGGGTTTATTTTTCCTGCTGAAGCTTTCTTT.

The CDR3 sequence: CASSADHAPAETQYF. CDR3 nucleotides: TGTGCCAGCAGCGCCGACCATGCTCCGGCGGAGACCCAGTACTTC. The chain carries TRBV5-4 and TRBJ2-5; no reliable D call. Looked up from germline, CDR1 is SGHNT and CDR2 is YYREEE (reference sequence). V lost 4 bases to trimming and J lost 5 bases, with 18 bases between them. This CDR3 is built from 15 residues. Drawing the rest from reference TRBV5-4 and TRBJ2-5, the complete variable domain is ETGVTQSPTHLIKTRGQQVTLRCSSQSGHNTVSWYQQALGQGPQFIFQYYREEENGRGNFPPRFSGLQFPNYSSELNVNALELDDSALYLCASSADHAPAETQYFGPGTRLLVL.